This passage covers 16 T cell receptor beta chains from one sample sequenced in a study of T cells in localized non-small cell lung cancer. Only in-frame clones appear in the TCRdb table, and some are missing; sequencing was by immunoSEQ multiplex PCR. The data contain 75,000 to 80,000 clones, approximately 80% of them singletons. The sequences come from peripheral blood, collected before any cancer treatment. These receptors all come from a female donor of 60 years or more with stage I lung adenocarcinoma.

V usage is TRBV6-6 and J usage is TRBJ2-7; D is perhaps TRBD1 or TRBD2 (5 bases each). This CDR3 has 13 amino acids. V was cut by 2 bases and J by 5 bases, with 10 bases left in between. Germline assignment: CDR1 MNHNY and CDR2 SVGAGI (reference sequence). The CDR3 protein is CASSYGTANEQYF. Here the CDR3 DNA reads TGTGCCAGCAGTTACGGGACCGCTAACGAGCAGTACTTC.

This clone was picked up one time. The chain couples TRBV11-2 to TRBJ1-2; weak D call: TRBD1 (6 bases). Germline V gives CDR1 SGHAT, CDR2 FQNNGV. The length of the CDR3 is 15 residues. The germline V and J ends were trimmed by 1 base and 8 bases, with 17 bases remaining between them. The CDR3 region has the DNA TGTGCCAGCAGCTTAGGCGTACAGGGTGCGGGAGGCTACACCTTC. This translates into CASSLGVQGAGGYTF.

This clone appeared a single time. This chain uses TRBV19 with TRBJ1-4; a possible D gene is TRBD1 (5 bases). Per germline, CDR1 LNHDA and CDR2 SQIVND (reference sequence). CDR3 size: 14 residues. With 5 bases removed from V and 7 bases from J, the gap between germline ends came to 14 bases. CDR3 sequence reads: CASSQATVGEKLFF. CDR3 sequence (DNA): TGTGCCAGTAGTCAAGCGACAGTTGGTGAAAAACTGTTTTTT.

This sequence joins TRBV19 and TRBJ1-2; 8 bases line up with TRBD1. With V trimmed by 5 bases and J by 4 bases, 6 bases remained unmatched. The germline CDR1 and CDR2 sequences are LNHDA and SQIVND (reference sequence). The CDR3 runs 14 residues. The CDR3 here is CASSFQGAPYGYTF. CDR3 coding DNA: TGTGCCAGTAGTTTTCAGGGGGCGCCCTATGGCTACACCTTC.

The genes are TRBV7-2 and TRBJ2-7; perhaps TRBD2 as D (6 bases). Trimming removed 5 bases at V and 0 bases at J, with 17 bases between. CDR1 is SGHTA and CDR2 is FQGNSA in the germline V gene. The CDR3 spans 16 residues. The CDR3 DNA reads TGTGCCAGCAGCACACGCGGGACCTTCTCCTCCTACGAGCAGTACTTC. Its translation: CASSTRGTFSSYEQYF.

The rearrangement links TRBV18 to TRBJ2-1; TRBD1 matches at 8 bases. CDR3 length equals 14 residues. The germline gives CDR1 KGHSH, CDR2 LQKENI. The V and J ends lost 3 bases and 9 bases, in that order; junction bases with no gene match: 7. This CDR3 is CASSPSGTGGEQFF. Here the CDR3 DNA reads TGTGCCAGCTCACCTTCCGGGACAGGTGGTGAGCAGTTCTTC.

The CDR3 loop reads CASSAQGSTEAFF. For the CDR3, the DNA is TGTGCCAGCAGCGCCCAGGGGTCCACTGAAGCTTTCTTT. V and J are TRBV9 and TRBJ1-1, with D perhaps matching TRBD1 (6 bases). Looked up from germline, CDR1 is SGDLS and CDR2 is YYNGEE. V was cut by 3 bases and J by 4 bases, with 10 bases left in between. CDR3 length: 13 amino acids.

This clone was recorded a few times. This rearrangement joins TRBV30 to TRBJ1-2; D unclear. The CDR3 contains 14 residues. CDR1 is GTSNPN and CDR2 is SVGIG in the germline V gene (reference sequence). The ends were cut back, 0 bases at V and 0 bases at J, with 8 bases in the middle. The CDR3: CAWSVHLANYGYTF. The CDR3 nucleotides read TGTGCCTGGAGTGTACACCTAGCTAACTATGGCTACACCTTC.

This chain joins TRBV10-3 and TRBJ1-1, with D tentatively TRBD1 (5 bases). V lost 7 bases and J lost 0, with 12 bases in between. The CDR3 is made up of 14 amino acids. CDR1 is ENHRY, CDR2 SYGVKD, per germline. The CDR3 nucleotides read TGTGCCATCAAATCCTGGGGGGTGAACACTGAAGCTTTCTTT. It translates to CAIKSWGVNTEAFF.

The rearrangement uses TRBV6-1 and TRBJ1-5; D is uncertain. The CDR3 runs to 14 residues. Germline loops: CDR1 MNHNS, CDR2 SASEGT. Trimming took 10 bases from V and 0 from J, leaving 13 bases between them. The CDR3 spells CATTPPGSNQPQHF. The CDR3 nucleotides are TGTGCCACCACGCCCCCAGGTAGCAATCAGCCCCAGCATTTT.

The V call is TRBV5-4, the J call TRBJ1-3, with D maybe TRBD1 (5 bases). The CDR3 is made up of 14 amino acids. Germline CDR1 SGHNT, CDR2 YYREEE (reference sequence). V dropped 4 bases and J dropped 8 bases, with 16 bases sitting between them. The chain's CDR3 is CASSQTAARDTIYF. CDR3 nucleotide sequence: TGTGCCAGCAGCCAGACAGCGGCTCGGGACACCATATATTTT.

The V call is TRBV5-4, the J call TRBJ2-7, with D perhaps assigned TRBD1 or TRBD2 (6 bases each). Trimming took 2 bases from V and 4 from J, leaving 13 bases between them. Germline V gives CDR1 SGHNT, CDR2 YYREEE (reference sequence). This CDR3 has 14 residues. This CDR3 reads CASSLKGGPYEQYF. In nucleotides, the CDR3 is TGTGCCAGCAGCTTAAAGGGGGGACCTTACGAGCAGTACTTC.

The count of this clone is one. This chain connects TRBV28 to TRBJ2-1; 11 bases align to TRBD2. CDR3 length: 20 amino acids. Losses at the gene ends were 4 bases for V and 3 bases for J; bases not matched to a gene: 17. Germline V gives CDR1 MDHEN, CDR2 SYDVKM. Written as DNA, the CDR3 is TGTGCCAGCAGTTACCGTTTTCGTCTAGCGGGGGGACAAGGCTACAATGAGCAGTTCTTC. Amino acid sequence: CASSYRFRLAGGQGYNEQFF.

This clone was seen once. This chain uses TRBV7-2 with TRBJ2-7; no firm D call. V was shortened by 1 base and J by 4 bases, with 8 bases between the two germline ends. The germline V gene has CDR1 SGHTA and CDR2 FQGNSA. The CDR3 runs 13 residues. CDR3 in amino acids: CASSLDSQYEQYF. The CDR3 nucleotides read TGTGCCAGCAGCTTAGACAGCCAATACGAGCAGTACTTC.

This rearrangement joins TRBV10-3 to TRBJ1-2, with D tentatively TRBD1 (5 bases). The V gene lost 10 bases and the J gene lost 4 bases, with 16 bases spanning the gap. The CDR3 has 13 residues. Germline V gene lookup returns CDR1 ENHRY and CDR2 SYGVKD. DNA of the CDR3: TGTGCCAGCAAACTCGACAGTGGCTATGGCTACACCTTC. Translation gives CASKLDSGYGYTF.

In its sample, this clone was seen a few times. The chain uses TRBV20-1 and TRBJ2-7; D call uncertain. The V end was cut by 3 bases, the J end by 5 bases, with 8 bases between. Looked up from germline, CDR1 is DFQATT and CDR2 is SNEGSKA (reference sequence). The CDR3 runs 11 residues. CDR3 nucleotides: TGCAGTGCTAGCCACCAGGACGAGCAGTACTTC. Its protein product is CSASHQDEQYF.